What follows is one TCR beta chain and its context. The antigen remains unidentified. This sample was taken from a study of cytomegalovirus exposure and HLA in healthy donors. Study as a whole: Unique TCR beta sequences numbering approximately 120 million came from some 200 million T cells in an earlier analysis.

The PCR ran on 60 Vbeta and 13 Jbeta primers. The data were produced by immunoSEQ multiplex PCR, yet TCRdb's version contains in-frame clones alone and is incomplete. The table includes approximately 82,000 clones, around 70% detected once. Study-wide results and caveats: Within an earlier analysis, most TCR beta V segments proved productive either about 87% or about 30% of the time. What a later analysis reportedly showed was that an Asian-associated ancestry cluster had fewer N-insertions than the approximately 700-donor mean.

Source material: PBMCs. The sequence was collected from a woman between 45 and 65 years old in good health and CMV-seropositive.

CDR3 DNA: TGCAGCGTTGAAAGGGGGGCTAGCGGGAAGCTGAACGAGCAGTACTTC. Protein sequence: CSVERGASGKLNEQYF. This sequence joins TRBV29-1 and TRBJ2-7; TRBD2 matches at 9 bases. Germline V gene lookup returns CDR1 SQVTM and CDR2 ANQGSEA. CDR3 size: 16 residues. The junction had 13 bases not matched to a gene; V was cut back by 2 bases and J by 5 bases.